This T cell receptor (beta chain) was sequenced during a study of T cell responses to AZD1222 COVID-19 vaccine. Study information: Recipients boosted at about 4 weeks or about 12 weeks are pooled.

Regarding this clone: Its specificity is unknown.

Here immunoSEQ multiplex PCR was the method, and the copy in TCRdb shows in-frame clones only, minus some. The data contain roughly 100,000 clones, 70% to 90% of them singletons. Trimming stripped 1 base from V and 4 bases from J, with 5 bases between. CDR1 and CDR2 from the germline V gene are SGHTA and FQGNSA. The CDR3 has 13 residues. Whole-study results and caveats: Possibly, clonal diversity was underestimated; donors were largely white British and included more females.

This chain connects TRBV7-2 to TRBJ1-5; D unresolved. Sequenced here: peripheral blood, sampled on day 0 of AZD1222 vaccination. This sequence originates from an adult in good health. The CDR3 DNA reads TGTGCCAGCAGCTTAGTTGGTAATCAGCCCCAGCATTTT. This sequence encodes CASSLVGNQPQHF. Looking up the rest from reference TRBV7-2 and TRBJ1-5 gives the full variable domain: GAGVSQSPSNKVTEKGKDVELRCDPISGHTALYWYRQSLGQGLEFLIYFQGNSAPDKSGLPSDRFSAERTGGSVSTLTIQRTQQEDSAVYLCASSLVGNQPQHFGDGTRLSIL.